These 14 T cell receptor beta chains share one sample of origin, sequenced in a study of T-cell reconstitution after alpha-beta-depleted transplantation in children. Unique molecular identifiers were incorporated into the prepared TCRbeta library. Via MiXCR, TCRdb re-called the PCR reads, giving one row per CDR3 protein. This table has about a million distinct CDR3 sequences, roughly 29% appearing once. The sequenced sample was PBMCs, mostly from graft donor cells, obtained 360 days after TCRalphabeta/CD19-depleted stem cell transplant. These receptor sequences come from a boy under three years old who had a stem cell transplant for SCID, so the T cells may come from the graft donor.

This clonotype was picked up many times. The rearrangement uses TRBV27 and TRBJ2-1; D gene ambiguous. Germline V gene lookup returns CDR1 MNHEY and CDR2 SMNVEV (reference sequence). Trimming stripped 2 bases from V and 2 bases from J, with 7 bases between. The CDR3 totals 14 residues. CDR3 DNA: TGTGCCAGCAGTTTAATCGCAACCTACAATGAGCAGTTCTTC. This codes for CASSLIATYNEQFF.

The V and J genes are TRBV6-5 and TRBJ1-4, with D hard to call. This CDR3 region has 12 residues. CDR1 is MNHEY, CDR2 SVGAGI, per germline. The V end was cut by 6 bases, the J end by 8 bases, with 10 bases between. Here the CDR3 reads CASRALGEKLFF. The CDR3 DNA reads as TGTGCCAGCAGGGCCCTAGGGGAAAAACTGTTTTTT.

Here the CDR3 reads CASSVSTGHNYEQYF. DNA for the CDR3: TGTGCCAGCAGCGTCAGCACAGGGCATAACTACGAGCAGTACTTC. The genes are TRBV9 and TRBJ2-7; a weak D match, TRBD1 (6 bases). V was cut by 2 bases and J by 3 bases, with 15 bases left in between. Germline CDR1 is SGDLS and CDR2 is YYNGEE. The CDR3 has 15 amino acids.

In this sample, this clonotype turned up a few times. The V and J genes are TRBV18 and TRBJ2-5; 10 nucleotides agree with TRBD1. CDR1 is KGHSH and CDR2 is LQKENI in the germline V gene. With 2 bases clipped from V and 5 bases from J, the junction kept 5 bases outside the gene matches. CDR3 length: 15 amino acids. The CDR3: CASSPTTGGGETQYF. The CDR3 coding sequence is TGTGCCAGCTCACCAACGACAGGGGGCGGCGAGACCCAGTACTTC. The whole variable domain, remainder taken from reference TRBV18 and TRBJ2-5, is NAGVMQNPRHLVRRRGQEARLRCSPMKGHSHVYWYRQLPEEGLKFMVYLQKENIIDESGMPKERFSAEFPKEGPSILRIQQVVRGDSAAYFCASSPTTGGGETQYFGPGTRLLVL.

This chain joins TRBV6-2 or TRBV6-3 and TRBJ1-6, with D unclear. This CDR3 is built from 14 residues. Germline V gene sequence: CDR1 MNHEY, CDR2 SVGEGT. The germline V and J ends were trimmed by 8 bases and 0 bases, with 8 bases remaining between them. The CDR3 loop reads CASRWSSYNSPLHF. The CDR3 DNA follows: TGTGCCAGCCGGTGGAGCTCCTATAATTCACCCCTCCACTTT.

The count of this clonotype is one. This CDR3 reads CSASAPTGELFF. The CDR3 bases are TGCAGTGCTAGCGCCCCAACCGGGGAGCTGTTTTTT. The chain couples TRBV20-1 to TRBJ2-2; D gene unclear. Germline V gives CDR1 DFQATT, CDR2 SNEGSKA (reference sequence). The CDR3 has 12 residues. V shed 3 bases and J shed 5 bases, with 7 bases lying between them.

This clonotype was detected only a few times. V usage is TRBV18 and J usage is TRBJ2-7; 9 bases fit TRBD1. The germline V gene has CDR1 KGHSH and CDR2 LQKENI. This CDR3 contains 15 residues. V lost 5 bases and J lost 2; bases outside the gene matches: 7. DNA of the CDR3: TGTGCCAGCTCATACCGGGACAGGGTGACCTACGAGCAGTACTTC. Protein: CASSYRDRVTYEQYF.

V usage is TRBV20-1 and J usage is TRBJ2-5, with D perhaps matching TRBD1 (5 bases). Germline V CDR1 and CDR2: DFQATT, SNEGSKA (reference sequence). The V end was cut by 1 base, the J end by 1 base, with 10 bases between. The CDR3 is made up of 14 amino acids. Here the CDR3 reads CSARGAGPQETQYF. In nucleotides, the CDR3 is TGCAGTGCTAGAGGGGCAGGGCCCCAAGAGACCCAGTACTTC.

The chain links TRBV12-3 or TRBV12-4 to TRBJ2-5, with TRBD1 as a possible D gene (5 bases). The germline V and J ends were trimmed by 5 bases and 5 bases, with 12 bases remaining between them. CDR3 length equals 13 residues. The CDR3 sequence is CASSPQASETQYF. For the CDR3, the DNA is TGTGCCAGCAGTCCACAGGCTTCGGAGACCCAGTACTTC.

V usage is TRBV20-1 and J usage is TRBJ2-7; 7 bases are shared with TRBD1. The CDR3 covers 13 residues. V lost 6 bases and J lost 6; bases outside the gene matches: 11. Germline V gene data show CDR1 as DFQATT and CDR2 as SNEGSKA (reference sequence). CDR3 nucleotides: TGCAGTGCCGAGGGGACAGTCGATGGCGAGCAGTACTTC. Its protein product is CSAEGTVDGEQYF.

The V call is TRBV2, the J call TRBJ2-3; perhaps TRBD1 as D (5 bases). This CDR3 has 13 residues. Trimming cost V 7 bases and J 7 bases, with 15 bases left between them. Germline CDR1 reads SNHLY; CDR2 reads FYNNEI. This CDR3 is CASKDLVGHTQYF. DNA for the CDR3: TGTGCCAGCAAGGACCTAGTGGGGCATACGCAGTATTTT.

This rearrangement joins TRBV3-1 to TRBJ2-1; 10 bases line up with TRBD2. The CDR3 runs 15 residues. Germline CDR1 reads LGHDT; CDR2 reads YNNKEL (reference sequence). J lost 5 bases, V lost 3 bases, and 4 bases had no gene match. The CDR3 DNA reads TGTGCCAGCAGCCATGGACTAGCGGCCAACAATGAGCAGTTCTTC. This gives the protein CASSHGLAANNEQFF.

The V call is TRBV7-3, the J call TRBJ2-5; possibly TRBD2 for D (6 bases). V shed 2 bases and J shed 5 bases, with 9 bases lying between them. CDR3 length: 13 amino acids. Germline lookup yields CDR1 SGHTA and CDR2 FQGTGA. The CDR3 is CASSLERAETQYF. CDR3 bases: TGTGCCAGCAGCTTAGAGCGGGCGGAGACCCAGTACTTC.

This clonotype was picked up a small number of times. The V gene is TRBV7-2, the J gene TRBJ2-5; 7 positions match TRBD1. J gave up 2 bases and V 1 base, and 7 bases lay outside the gene matches. The length of the CDR3 is 16 residues. Germline V lookup: CDR1 SGHTA, CDR2 FQGNSA. The CDR3 nucleotides read TGTGCCAGCAGCTTAGTGGGGCCGGGACAGCAAGAGACCCAGTACTTC. Protein: CASSLVGPGQQETQYF. Complete variable domain (other parts from reference TRBV7-2 and TRBJ2-5): GAGVSQSPSNKVTEKGKDVELRCDPISGHTALYWYRQSLGQGLEFLIYFQGNSAPDKSGLPSDRFSAERTGGSVSTLTIQRTQQEDSAVYLCASSLVGPGQQETQYFGPGTRLLVL.